This T cell receptor (beta chain) is from a study of T cells in Graves' hyperthyroidism and ophthalmopathy (dated by TCRdb to between 2018 and 2021). About the full investigation: Peripheral blood was sampled at the time of initial diagnosis, prior to any treatment. Following sampling, methimazole starting at 30 mg daily was given to hyperthyroidism patients, and high-dose intravenous methylprednisolone was given to ophthalmopathy patients. Prospective prediction of ophthalmopathy was tested in an independent validation cohort of under 20 hyperthyroidism patients and 17 patients who later progressed to ophthalmopathy. A discovery cohort of roughly 100 patients, about 40 with Graves' ophthalmopathy and 57 with stable Graves' hyperthyroidism, was used to find distinguishing TCR V-J signatures. Thyroid tissue and blood T-cell repertoires from about six Graves' hyperthyroidism patients were also compared in the study. The 100 discovery patients were divided at random into training and test sets in a 7:3 ratio. The paper describes TCR Vbeta CDR3 sequencing of 130 to 150 peripheral blood samples, made up of roughly 40 ophthalmopathy patients, roughly 80 hyperthyroidism patients and about 17 progressor patients.

Ophthalmopathy patients had moderately to severely active disease, with a Clinical Activity Score of 3 or more, a NOSPECS grade of 4 or more, and a disease duration of less than 3 months. Exclusion was applied to patients with uncontrolled infections, other autoimmune diseases, pregnancy or lactation. Diagnoses relied on clinical symptoms, serum thyroxine and TRAb, thyroid ultrasound and orbital computed tomography. Ficoll-Paque density gradient centrifugation was used to isolate PBMCs from approximately 11 ml of fresh peripheral blood. Total RNA was extracted with Trizol reagent, and quality was checked on an Agilent 2100 Bioanalyzer. Here is what the overall study found, with its caveats: In validation, the model predicted progression to ophthalmopathy with 55% to 71% sensitivity and around 72% specificity, a median of 6.5 months before onset. Ophthalmopathy was separated from stable hyperthyroidism by a 13 V-J signature model, with 85% to 90% sensitivity and approximately 81% specificity obtained in cross-validation and 80%/75% obtained in testing. Sample size was not statistically predetermined, and investigators were not blinded to group allocation. Blood samples also contained most of the expanded thyroid clonotypes (frequency above 0.001), which suggests that blood repertoires may reflect thyroid immune responses.

The TCR beta CDR3 regions were amplified from RNA transcripts. A first-round RT-PCR of the TCR CDR3 used the HTBI primer set with the Qiagen OneStep RT-PCR kit. Libraries were constructed in a second round of multiplex PCR, after which size selection and purification were carried out. Sequencing of the libraries was done on an Illumina HiSeq2000 using paired-end 100 bp reads. From the authors' description of their analysis: SOAPnuke was used to process the raw data, with reads discarded if the reads contained adapters or uncalled bases, had a mean Phred below 15, or lacked an exact constant-primer or identifier match. High-quality paired reads were merged with COPE v1.2.5, and unique nucleotide sequences were defined as clonotypes. MiTCR v1.1 was used to align the clonotypes against IMGT TRBV, TRBD and TRBJ reference segments. The analysis was restricted to V-J combinations with a frequency above 0.0001, which together covered 99.2% of the repertoires. A TCS score was defined as the ratio between F50 (clonal expansion) and ExV (chaos), using BLOSUM62-based TCRdist between CDR3 peptides within each V-J. Welch's t-statistics and random forest reduced some 510 V-J features to 10 to 15, which were used in a naive Bayes classifier (R e1071). The public reads were quality trimmed at Q25 with fastp and then assembled into clones with MiXCR by TCRdb, keeping productive beta chains. Records with the same CDR3 protein are collapsed into one entry carrying the most frequent genes and DNA. The V and J calls and clone size come from TCRdb's table, not from the authors' own analysis. The sample table holds fewer than 750,000 distinct CDR3 sequences, of which 14% were seen once. The ten most abundant clones make up 12% of the sample.

There are many counts of this clonotype. The clone's antigen remains unknown. The input lacks base qualities; no much larger clone sits a single base away. From the cysteine up to the phenylalanine, the CDR3 has a length of 15 residues. The kept DNA is CDR3 alone, 45 bases in frame from the first base. Here V drops 6 bases and J drops 2 bases, and the junction holds 5 bases not matched to any gene. CDR1 and CDR2 are drawn from the germline V gene: MDHEN, SYDVKM. The source of this sequence is a woman aged 45 to 65 with Graves' ophthalmopathy. Sequencing used blood. The chain is assembled from TRBV28 and TRBJ2-7; TRBD2 aligns with 12 central bases. The base sequence is TGTGCCAGCAGACCGACTAGCGGGGGTACCTACGAGCAGTACTTC. Its coded protein is CASRPTSGGTYEQYF.